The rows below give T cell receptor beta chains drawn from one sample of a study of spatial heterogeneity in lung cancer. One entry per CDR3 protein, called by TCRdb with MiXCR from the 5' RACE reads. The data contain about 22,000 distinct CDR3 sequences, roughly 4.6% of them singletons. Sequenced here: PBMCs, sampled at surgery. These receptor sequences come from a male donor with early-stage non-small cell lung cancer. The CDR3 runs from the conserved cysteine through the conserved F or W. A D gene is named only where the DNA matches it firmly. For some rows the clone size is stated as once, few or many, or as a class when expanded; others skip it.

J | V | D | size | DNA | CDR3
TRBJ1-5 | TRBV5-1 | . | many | TGCGCCAGCAGCGCGGACAGTAGCAATCAGCCCCAGCATTTT | CASSADSSNQPQHF
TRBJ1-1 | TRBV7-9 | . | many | TGTGCCAGCAGCTTAGCAGACGGCACTGAAGCTTTCTTT | CASSLADGTEAFF
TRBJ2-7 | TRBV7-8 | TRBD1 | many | TGTGCCAGCAGCTACAGACAGGGGCTCGGAAGCTCCTACGAGCAGTACTTC | CASSYRQGLGSSYEQYF
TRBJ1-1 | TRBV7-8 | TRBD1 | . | TGTGCCAGCAGAACCCAGGGACAGGCGAACACTGAAGCTTTCTTT | CASRTQGQANTEAFF
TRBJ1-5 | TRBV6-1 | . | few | TGTGCCAGCAGTGAAGGCTGGGAAAATCAGCCCCAGCATTTT | CASSEGWENQPQHF
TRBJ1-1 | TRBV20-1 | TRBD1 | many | TGCAGTGCAAGCCCAGGGGGCGTGAACACTGAAGCTTTCTTT | CSASPGGVNTEAFF
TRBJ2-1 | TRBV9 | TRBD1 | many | TGTGCCAGCAGCGTAGGTGGGACAGGGTACAGGAATGAGCAGTTCTTC | CASSVGGTGYRNEQFF
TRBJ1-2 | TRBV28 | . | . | TGTGCCAGCAGTTTTTTAATGAGGGATGGCTACACCTTC | CASSFLMRDGYTF
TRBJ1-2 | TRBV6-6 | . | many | TGTGCCAGCAGGCCCCGGGGACCTAGCTATGGCTACACCTTC | CASRPRGPSYGYTF
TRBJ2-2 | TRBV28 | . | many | TGTGCCAGCGGCTACACCGGGGAGCTGTTTTTT | CASGYTGELFF
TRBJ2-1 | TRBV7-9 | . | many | TGTGCCAGCAGCCCCCTGGGGGAGGCAGTTGACAATGAGCAGTTCTTC | CASSPLGEAVDNEQFF
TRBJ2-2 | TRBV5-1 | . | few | TGCGCCAGCAGCGCCACAGAGAGCGGGACCGGGGAGCTGTTTTTT | CASSATESGTGELFF
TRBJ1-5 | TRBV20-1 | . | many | TGCAGTGCCAAACGGGGTACACAGCCCCAGCATTTT | CSAKRGTQPQHF
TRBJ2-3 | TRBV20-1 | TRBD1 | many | TGCAGTGCTAGACCCTGGGACAGCCACACAGATACGCAGTATTTT | CSARPWDSHTDTQYF
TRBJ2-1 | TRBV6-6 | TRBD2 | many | TGTGCCAGCGGGAAGGGCGGGAGCTCCTACAATGAGCAGTTCTTC | CASGKGGSSYNEQFF
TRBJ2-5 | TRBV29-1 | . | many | TGCAGTGGCCGCAGGGGAGGGGAGGGGGAGACCCAGTACTTC | CSGRRGGEGETQYF
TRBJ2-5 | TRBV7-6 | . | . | TGTGCCAGCAGCCTTTTACGGGGGCGAGAGACCCAGTACTTC | CASSLLRGRETQYF
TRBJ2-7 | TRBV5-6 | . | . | TGTACCAGCAGCTTGGCGTATGGACCAAATTACGAGCAGTACTTC | CTSSLAYGPNYEQYF
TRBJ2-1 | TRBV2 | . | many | TGTGCCAGCAGTGAAAGTGAGGGTTCCTACAATGAGCAGTTCTTC | CASSESEGSYNEQFF
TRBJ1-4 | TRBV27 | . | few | TGTGCCAGCAGTTTATCGATCGGGGCAGGGTTTGAAAAACTGTTTTTT | CASSLSIGAGFEKLFF
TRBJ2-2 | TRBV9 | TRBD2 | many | TGTGCCAGCAGCCCTATAGCGGGAGGATCGACCGGGGAGCTGTTTTTT | CASSPIAGGSTGELFF
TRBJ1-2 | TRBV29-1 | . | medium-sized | TGCAGCGTTGAAGATCACAGGAAGAGGGATGGCTACACCTTC | CSVEDHRKRDGYTF
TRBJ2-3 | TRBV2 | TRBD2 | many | TGTGCCACTTTCCCCGGGACTACAAGCACAGATACGCAGTATTTT | CATFPGTTSTDTQYF
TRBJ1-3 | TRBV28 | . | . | TGTGCCAGCAGTTTTCGGTCGTCCTCTGGAAACACCATATATTTT | CASSFRSSSGNTIYF
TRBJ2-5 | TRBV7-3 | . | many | TGTGCCAGCAGCTTAACACGGCAAGAGACCCAGTACTTC | CASSLTRQETQYF
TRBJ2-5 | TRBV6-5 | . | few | TGTGCCAGCAGTGCCCGGGTCCTTCGAGAGACCCAGTACTTC | CASSARVLRETQYF
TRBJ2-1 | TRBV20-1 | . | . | TGCAGTGCTAGAGATATAAGGGCCAACAATGAGCAGTTCTTC | CSARDIRANNEQFF
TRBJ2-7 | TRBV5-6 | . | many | TGTGCCAGCAGCTCCTCCGCGGGACCACGCTACGAGCAGTACTTC | CASSSSAGPRYEQYF
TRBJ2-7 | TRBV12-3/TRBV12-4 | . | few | TGTGCCAGCAGTTTCGGGGGCCCGGACGAGCAGTACTTC | CASSFGGPDEQYF
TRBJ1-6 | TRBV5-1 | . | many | TGCGCCAGCAGCTTGTTTACACAGGGTGTATCTTCACCCCTCCACTTT | CASSLFTQGVSSPLHF
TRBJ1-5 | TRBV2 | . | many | TGTGCCAGCAGTGGTAGGACAGATCGGTATCAGCCCCAGCATTTT | CASSGRTDRYQPQHF
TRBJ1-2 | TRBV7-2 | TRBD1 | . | TGTGCCAGCAGCACGGGACAGCCAAATGGCTACACCTTC | CASSTGQPNGYTF
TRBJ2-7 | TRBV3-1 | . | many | TGTGCCAGCAGCCCCCGGGGGCAACTAGACGAGCAGTACTTC | CASSPRGQLDEQYF
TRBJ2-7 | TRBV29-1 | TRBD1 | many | TGCAGCGTTGAGTTTGGGACAGGGGGTCGAACGGAGCAGTACTTC | CSVEFGTGGRTEQYF